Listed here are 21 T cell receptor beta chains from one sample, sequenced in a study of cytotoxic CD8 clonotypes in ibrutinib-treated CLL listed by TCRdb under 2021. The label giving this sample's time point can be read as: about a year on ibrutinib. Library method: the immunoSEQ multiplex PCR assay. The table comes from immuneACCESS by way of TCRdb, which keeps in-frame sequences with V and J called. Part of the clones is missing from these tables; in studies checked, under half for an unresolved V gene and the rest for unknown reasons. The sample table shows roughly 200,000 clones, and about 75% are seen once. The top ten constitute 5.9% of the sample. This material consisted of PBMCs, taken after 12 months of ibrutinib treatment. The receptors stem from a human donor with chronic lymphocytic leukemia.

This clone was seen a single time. CDR3 in amino acids: CSAGPRQGYTF. In DNA, the CDR3 is TGCAGTGCTGGCCCCCGTCAGGGCTACACCTTC. V is TRBV20-1 and J is TRBJ1-2; D is undetermined. The CDR3 has 11 residues. V lost 5 bases and J 8 bases, leaving 12 bases between the germline ends. Germline lookup yields CDR1 DFQATT and CDR2 SNEGSKA (reference sequence).

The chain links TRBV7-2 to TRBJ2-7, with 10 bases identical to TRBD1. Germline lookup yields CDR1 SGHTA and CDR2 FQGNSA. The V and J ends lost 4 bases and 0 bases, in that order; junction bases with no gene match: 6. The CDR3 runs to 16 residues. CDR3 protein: CASSSRTGGSSYEQYF. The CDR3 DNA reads TGTGCCAGCAGCTCCCGGACAGGGGGGAGCTCCTACGAGCAGTACTTC.

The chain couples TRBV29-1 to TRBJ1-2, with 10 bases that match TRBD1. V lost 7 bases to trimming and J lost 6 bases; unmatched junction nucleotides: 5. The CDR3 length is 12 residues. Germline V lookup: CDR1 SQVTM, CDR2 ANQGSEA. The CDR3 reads CSGWGQGHGYTF. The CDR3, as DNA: TGCAGCGGCTGGGGACAGGGGCATGGCTACACCTTC.

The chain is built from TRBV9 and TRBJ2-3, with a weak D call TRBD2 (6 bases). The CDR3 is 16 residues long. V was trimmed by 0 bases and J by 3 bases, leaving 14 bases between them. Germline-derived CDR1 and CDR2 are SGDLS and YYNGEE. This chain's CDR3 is CASSVAGGAATDTQYF. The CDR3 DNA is TGTGCCAGCAGCGTAGCTGGAGGGGCGGCTACAGATACGCAGTATTTT.

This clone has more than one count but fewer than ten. The CDR3: CASSYGQGNYGYTF. The CDR3 DNA follows: TGTGCCAGCAGCTACGGACAGGGCAACTATGGCTACACCTTC. V is TRBV7-9 and J is TRBJ1-2; 8 bases line up with TRBD1. This CDR3 comprises 14 residues. The V gene's germline CDR1 is SEHNR and CDR2 FQNEAQ (reference sequence). V lost 4 bases to trimming and J lost 2 bases; unmatched junction nucleotides: 3.

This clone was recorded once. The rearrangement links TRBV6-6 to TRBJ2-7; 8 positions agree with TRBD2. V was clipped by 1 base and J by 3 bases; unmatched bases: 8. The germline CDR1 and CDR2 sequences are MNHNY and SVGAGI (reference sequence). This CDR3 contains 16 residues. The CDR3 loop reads CASSYLRGAGDYEQYF. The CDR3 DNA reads TGTGCCAGCAGTTACTTGCGAGGAGCGGGAGACTACGAGCAGTACTTC.

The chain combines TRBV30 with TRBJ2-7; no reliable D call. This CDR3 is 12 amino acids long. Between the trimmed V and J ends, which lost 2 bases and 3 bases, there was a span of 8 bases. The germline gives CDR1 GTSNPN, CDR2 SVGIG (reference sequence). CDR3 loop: CAWSRRSYEQYF. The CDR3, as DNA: TGTGCCTGGAGTCGCCGGAGCTACGAGCAGTACTTC.

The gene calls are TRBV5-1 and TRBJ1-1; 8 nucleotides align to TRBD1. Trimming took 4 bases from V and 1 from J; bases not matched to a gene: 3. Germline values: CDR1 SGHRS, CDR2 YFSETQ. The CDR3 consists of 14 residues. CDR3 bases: TGCGCCAGCAGCCACAGGGGGAGGAACACTGAAGCTTTCTTT. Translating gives CASSHRGRNTEAFF. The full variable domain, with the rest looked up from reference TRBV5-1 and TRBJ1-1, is KAGVTQTPRYLIKTRGQQVTLSCSPISGHRSVSWYQQTPGQGLQFLFEYFSETQRNKGNFPGRFSGRQFSNSRSEMNVSTLELGDSALYLCASSHRGRNTEAFFGQGTRLTVV.

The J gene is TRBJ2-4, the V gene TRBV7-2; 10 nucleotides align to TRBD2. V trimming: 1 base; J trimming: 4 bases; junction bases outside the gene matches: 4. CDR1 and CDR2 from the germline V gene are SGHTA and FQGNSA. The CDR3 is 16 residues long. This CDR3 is CASSLVLAGAKNIQYF. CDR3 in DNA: TGTGCCAGCAGCTTAGTTCTAGCGGGAGCTAAAAACATTCAGTACTTC. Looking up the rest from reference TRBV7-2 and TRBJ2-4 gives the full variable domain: GAGVSQSPSNKVTEKGKDVELRCDPISGHTALYWYRQSLGQGLEFLIYFQGNSAPDKSGLPSDRFSAERTGGSVSTLTIQRTQQEDSAVYLCASSLVLAGAKNIQYFGAGTRLSVL.

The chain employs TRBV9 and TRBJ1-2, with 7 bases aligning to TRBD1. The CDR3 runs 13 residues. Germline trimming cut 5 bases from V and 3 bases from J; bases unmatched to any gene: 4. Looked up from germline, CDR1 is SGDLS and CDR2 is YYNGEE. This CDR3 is CASSSGTDYGYTF. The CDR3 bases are TGTGCCAGCAGTTCGGGGACAGACTATGGCTACACCTTC.

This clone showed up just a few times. The CDR3 nucleotides are TGTGCCAGCAGACCCGGGACAATGAGGACTGAAGCTTTCTTT. It specifies CASRPGTMRTEAFF. This rearrangement joins TRBV7-6 to TRBJ1-1; D might be TRBD1 (6 bases). V was cut by 6 bases and J by 5 bases, with 16 bases left in between. Germline loops: CDR1 SGHVS, CDR2 FNYEAQ. The CDR3 spans 14 residues.

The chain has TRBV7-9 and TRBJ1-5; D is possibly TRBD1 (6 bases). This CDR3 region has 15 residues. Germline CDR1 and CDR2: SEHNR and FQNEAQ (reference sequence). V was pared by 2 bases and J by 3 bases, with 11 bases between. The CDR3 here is CASSLRGLPNQPQHF. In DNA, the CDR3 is TGTGCCAGCAGCTTAAGGGGGTTACCCAATCAGCCCCAGCATTTT.

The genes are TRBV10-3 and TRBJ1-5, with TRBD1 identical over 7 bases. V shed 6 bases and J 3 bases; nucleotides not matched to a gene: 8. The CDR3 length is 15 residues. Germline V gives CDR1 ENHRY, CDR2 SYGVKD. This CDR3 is CAISLTGSVNQPQHF. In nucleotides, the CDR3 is TGTGCCATCAGCTTGACAGGGAGTGTCAATCAGCCCCAGCATTTT.

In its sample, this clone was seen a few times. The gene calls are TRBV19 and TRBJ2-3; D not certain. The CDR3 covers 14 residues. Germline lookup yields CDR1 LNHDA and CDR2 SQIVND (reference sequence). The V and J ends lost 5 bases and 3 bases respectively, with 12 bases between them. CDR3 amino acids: CASSPLAGTDTQYF. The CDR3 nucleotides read TGTGCCAGTAGTCCCTTGGCCGGGACAGATACGCAGTATTTT.

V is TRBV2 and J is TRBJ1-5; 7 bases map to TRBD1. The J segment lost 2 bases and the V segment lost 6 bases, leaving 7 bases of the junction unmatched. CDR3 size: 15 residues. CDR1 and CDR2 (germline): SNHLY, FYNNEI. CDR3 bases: TGTGCCAGCAGAGCAGGGGGGTCCGGCAATCAGCCCCAGCATTTT. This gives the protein CASRAGGSGNQPQHF.

CDR3 residues: CASSSRANYGYTF. Written as DNA, the CDR3 is TGTGCCAGCAGCTCAAGGGCTAACTATGGCTACACCTTC. This rearrangement joins TRBV7-9 to TRBJ1-2; D not resolved. Trimming stripped 4 bases from V and 0 bases from J, with 6 bases between. The germline gives CDR1 SEHNR, CDR2 FQNEAQ (reference sequence). The CDR3 sequence is 13 residues long.

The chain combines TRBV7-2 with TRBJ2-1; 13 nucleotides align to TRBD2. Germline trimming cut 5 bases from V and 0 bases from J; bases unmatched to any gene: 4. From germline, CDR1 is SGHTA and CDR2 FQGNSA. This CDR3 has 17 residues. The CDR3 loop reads CASSARTSGSSYNEQFF. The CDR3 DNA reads TGTGCCAGCAGCGCTAGGACTAGCGGGAGCTCCTACAATGAGCAGTTCTTC.

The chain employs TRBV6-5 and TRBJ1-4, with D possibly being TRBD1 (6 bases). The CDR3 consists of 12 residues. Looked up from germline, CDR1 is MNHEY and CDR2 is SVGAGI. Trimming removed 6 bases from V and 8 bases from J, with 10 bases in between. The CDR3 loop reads CASRQGKEKLFF. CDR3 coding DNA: TGTGCCAGCAGACAGGGTAAAGAAAAACTGTTTTTT.

CDR3 loop: CAISGGAYGYTF. DNA for the CDR3: TGTGCCATCAGTGGAGGGGCGTATGGCTACACCTTC. J is TRBJ1-2 and V is TRBV10-3; D might be TRBD1 (5 bases). The CDR3 spans 12 residues. Germline loops: CDR1 ENHRY, CDR2 SYGVKD. The V and J ends lost 4 bases and 5 bases respectively, with 8 bases between them.

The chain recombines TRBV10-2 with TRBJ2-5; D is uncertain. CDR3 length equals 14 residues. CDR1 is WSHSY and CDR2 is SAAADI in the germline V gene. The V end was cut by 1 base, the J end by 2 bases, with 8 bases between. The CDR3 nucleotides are TGCGCCAGCAGTGAGTTGGGAATACAAGAGACCCAGTACTTC. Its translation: CASSELGIQETQYF.

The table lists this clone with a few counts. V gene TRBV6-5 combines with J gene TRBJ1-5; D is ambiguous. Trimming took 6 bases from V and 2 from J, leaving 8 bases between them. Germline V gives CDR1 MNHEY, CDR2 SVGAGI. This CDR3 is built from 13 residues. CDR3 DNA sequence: TGTGCCAGCAGGGAGGGAGGCAATCAGCCCCAGCATTTT. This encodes CASREGGNQPQHF.